One and the same sample provided the 20 T cell receptor beta chains below, sequenced in a study of T-cell memory formation after mild COVID-19. Each CDR3 protein is one row after TCRdb ran MiXCR on the 5' RACE reads. The repertoire consists of approximately 570,000 distinct CDR3 sequences, with 18% occurring once and the leading ten covering 12%. The material sequenced was PBMCs or a T cell subset sorted from them (not recorded which). These receptors were obtained from an adult woman who had mild COVID-19 (a few samples of this study predate the infection). Cell type and time point are not known.

The J gene is TRBJ2-3, the V gene TRBV12-3 or TRBV12-4; 12 nucleotides line up with TRBD2. V lost 5 bases to trimming and J lost 1 base; unmatched junction nucleotides: 7. This CDR3 comprises 17 residues. Here the CDR3 reads CASSPLAGGPRTDTQYF. The CDR3, as DNA: TGTGCCAGCAGTCCCCTAGCGGGGGGGCCCCGCACAGATACGCAGTATTTT.

The chain couples TRBV5-1 to TRBJ1-4; TRBD1 might be the D (5 bases). Germline V gene lookup returns CDR1 SGHRS and CDR2 YFSETQ. V shed 0 bases and J shed 7 bases, with 16 bases lying between them. The CDR3 length is 16 residues. The CDR3 nucleotides read TGCGCCAGCAGCTTGGAAGGAACGACAGCAGCTGAAAAACTGTTTTTT. It yields the protein CASSLEGTTAAEKLFF.

This clonotype showed up many times. V gene TRBV18 combines with J gene TRBJ2-1, with 7 bases lining up with TRBD1. The CDR3 is 14 residues long. V lost 1 base to trimming and J lost 6 bases; unmatched junction nucleotides: 3. Germline CDR1 is KGHSH and CDR2 is LQKENI. This chain's CDR3 is CASSPLTGFNEQFF. The CDR3 DNA reads as TGTGCCAGCTCACCACTGACAGGGTTCAATGAGCAGTTCTTC.

The chain couples TRBV7-8 to TRBJ1-1; TRBD1 might be the D (5 bases). Germline V gives CDR1 SGHVS, CDR2 FQNEAQ. This CDR3 is 17 amino acids long. The V and J ends lost 3 bases and 3 bases respectively, with 20 bases between them. The CDR3 region is CASSFKWAVRGYTEAFF. CDR3 bases: TGTGCCAGCAGCTTTAAGTGGGCGGTTCGGGGGTACACTGAAGCTTTCTTT.

This clonotype was detected a few times. The chain combines TRBV7-8 with TRBJ1-2; D is unresolved. Germline V gene sequence: CDR1 SGHVS, CDR2 FQNEAQ. The CDR3 is made up of 13 amino acids. Trimming pared 2 bases from V and 8 bases from J, leaving 12 bases between. CDR3 sequence reads: CASSLFTSEGYTF. CDR3 DNA: TGTGCCAGCAGCTTATTTACGTCGGAAGGCTACACCTTC.

This clonotype came up a few times. The chain recombines TRBV20-1 with TRBJ2-3; D may match TRBD1 or TRBD2 (5 bases each). Between the trimmed V and J ends, which lost 5 bases and 3 bases, there was a span of 12 bases. Germline CDR1 is DFQATT and CDR2 is SNEGSKA (reference sequence). The CDR3 sequence is 13 residues long. Here the CDR3 reads CSAGAWGTDTQYF. The CDR3, as DNA: TGCAGTGCTGGGGCGTGGGGGACAGATACGCAGTATTTT.

In its sample, this clonotype was seen a few times. CDR3 bases: TGTGCCAGCACCTCCGGGGGGCGGAGTTACGAGCAGTACTTC. As protein: CASTSGGRSYEQYF. The genes are TRBV12-3 or TRBV12-4 and TRBJ2-7; possible D gene TRBD2, 7 bases. The CDR3 is 14 amino acids. V was cut by 7 bases and J by 4 bases, with 17 bases left in between.

This clonotype was picked up one time. The chain couples TRBV24-1 to TRBJ2-1; 9 bases are shared with TRBD2. CDR1 and CDR2 from the germline V gene are KGHDR and SFDVKD. J lost 0 bases, V lost 5 bases, and 4 bases had no gene match. The CDR3 loop spans 16 amino acids. The CDR3 loop is CATSGHSGSSYNEQFF. The CDR3 nucleotides read TGTGCCACCAGTGGTCATAGCGGGAGCTCCTACAATGAGCAGTTCTTC.

The chain has TRBV10-3 and TRBJ2-7, with D perhaps TRBD1 (5 bases). Germline V gives CDR1 ENHRY, CDR2 SYGVKD. This CDR3 region has 15 residues. Trimming stripped 2 bases from V and 5 bases from J, with 16 bases between. The CDR3 spells CAISESGQGRDEQYF. DNA for the CDR3: TGTGCCATCAGTGAGAGTGGGCAGGGAAGGGACGAGCAGTACTTC.

In its sample, this clonotype was seen many times. This chain links TRBV7-6 with TRBJ2-7; 7 bases fit TRBD1. The CDR3 is 15 amino acids. With V trimmed by 1 base and J by 2 bases, 5 bases remained unmatched. Germline-derived CDR1 and CDR2 are SGHVS and FNYEAQ. CDR3 bases: TGTGCCAGCAGCTTAGAGGGACAGCCAGCCTACGAGCAGTACTTC. This encodes CASSLEGQPAYEQYF.

The table lists this clonotype with a few counts. The rearrangement joins TRBV6-2 or TRBV6-3 to TRBJ2-4, with D perhaps matching TRBD2 (6 bases). The length of the CDR3 is 16 residues. The V gene's germline CDR1 is MNHEY and CDR2 SVGEGT. The V end was cut by 5 bases, the J end by 0 bases, with 14 bases between. The CDR3 protein is CASSLFRGLAKNIQYF. CDR3 DNA sequence: TGTGCCAGCAGTCTTTTCCGGGGACTAGCCAAAAACATTCAGTACTTC.

This clonotype has more than one count but fewer than ten. This chain uses TRBV5-1 with TRBJ2-3; 8 bases map to TRBD2. V lost 4 bases and J lost 1; bases outside the gene matches: 8. The CDR3 consists of 16 residues. Germline V gene data show CDR1 as SGHRS and CDR2 as YFSETQ. The CDR3 coding sequence is TGCGCCAGCAGCCCCTGGACTAGCCCTCGCACAGATACGCAGTATTTT. Translation gives CASSPWTSPRTDTQYF.

V and J are TRBV12-3 or TRBV12-4 and TRBJ1-2; a possible D gene is TRBD1 (6 bases). The CDR3 has 15 amino acids. V lost 2 bases to trimming and J lost 5 bases, with 15 bases between them. The CDR3 region is CASSLMGALRYGYTF. The CDR3 nucleotides read TGTGCCAGCAGTTTAATGGGGGCCCTTAGGTATGGCTACACCTTC.

The table lists this clonotype with a few counts. The rearrangement uses TRBV20-1 and TRBJ2-3; perhaps TRBD2 as D (5 bases). The CDR3 is made up of 15 amino acids. The germline gives CDR1 DFQATT, CDR2 SNEGSKA (reference sequence). The CDR3 DNA is TGCAGCGCAATTACTGGACTCGACCTCGCAGATACGCAGTATTTT. Encoded protein: CSAITGLDLADTQYF.

This chain joins TRBV7-2 and TRBJ2-4, with TRBD2 matching over 9 bases. This CDR3 is 18 amino acids long. Trimming cost V 1 base and J 7 bases; bases outside gene matches: 14. Per the germline V gene, CDR1 is SGHTA and CDR2 is FQGNSA. This CDR3 reads CASSLVASGDPGTNIQYF. DNA of the CDR3: TGTGCCAGCAGCTTAGTAGCTAGCGGGGACCCGGGTACCAACATTCAGTACTTC.

The rearrangement joins TRBV24-1 to TRBJ2-3; a weak D match, TRBD2 (6 bases). CDR1 and CDR2 from the germline V gene are KGHDR and SFDVKD. V was shortened by 0 bases and J by 3 bases, with 12 bases between the two germline ends. The CDR3 loop spans 16 amino acids. CDR3 in DNA: TGTGCCACCAGTGATTTGGCGGGAAAGGCAACAGATACGCAGTATTTT. Its translation: CATSDLAGKATDTQYF.

This clonotype came up a few times. The gene calls are TRBV9 and TRBJ1-1; D ambiguous. This CDR3 comprises 14 residues. V was shortened by 4 bases and J by 3 bases, with 13 bases between the two germline ends. The germline V gene has CDR1 SGDLS and CDR2 YYNGEE. CDR3 amino acids: CASSPPAVDTEAFF. Here the CDR3 DNA reads TGTGCCAGCAGCCCCCCGGCAGTCGACACTGAAGCTTTCTTT.

This clonotype was observed a handful of times. The V call is TRBV5-1, the J call TRBJ2-3; tentatively, D is TRBD2 (6 bases). The germline V gene encodes CDR1 SGHRS and CDR2 YFSETQ. This CDR3 contains 18 residues. V lost 4 bases and J 1 base, leaving 22 bases between the germline ends. The CDR3 DNA is TGCGCCAGCAGCCCGGTTGTGGGAGCGGGCCTTGGCACAGATACGCAGTATTTT. Protein sequence: CASSPVVGAGLGTDTQYF.

This clonotype was counted at least ten times. The CDR3 here is CASSIDTSGRTDTQYF. CDR3 coding DNA: TGTGCCAGTAGTATAGATACTAGCGGCCGCACAGATACGCAGTATTTT. The V and J genes are TRBV19 and TRBJ2-3; 8 bases line up with TRBD2. CDR3 length: 16 residues. Per the germline V gene, CDR1 is LNHDA and CDR2 is SQIVND (reference sequence). J was trimmed by 1 base and V by 0 bases; bases with no gene match: 3. The full variable domain, with the rest looked up from reference TRBV19 and TRBJ2-3, is DGGITQSPKYLFRKEGQNVTLSCEQNLNHDAMYWYRQDPGQGLRLIYYSQIVNDFQKGDIAEGYSVSREKKESFPLTVTSAQKNPTAFYLCASSIDTSGRTDTQYFGPGTRLTVL.

The chain is built from TRBV6-5 and TRBJ2-7; TRBD2 aligns across 7 bases. The CDR3 extends over 16 amino acids. Germline V lookup: CDR1 MNHEY, CDR2 SVGAGI. V was clipped by 0 bases and J by 3 bases; unmatched bases: 8. The CDR3 reads CASSYSGLDVNYEQYF. The DNA for the CDR3 is TGTGCCAGCAGTTACTCAGGACTAGACGTAAACTACGAGCAGTACTTC.